Listed below are T cell receptor beta chains from one sample, sequenced in a study of T cell repertoires in cytomegalovirus infection. MiXCR, applied by TCRdb to the reads, yields one record per CDR3 protein. The sample shows about 230,000 distinct CDR3 sequences, 20% to 25% of them seen only once. The sequencing input was CD8+ T cells from PBMCs. The source is a human donor in good health (CMV status not recorded). Some clones in this sample may be carry-over from other donors' samples. CDR3s include the opening cysteine and the closing phenylalanine or tryptophan. D genes are given only for firm matches. Clone sizes are given selectively: once, few, many, or a class where the clone is expanded.

j_call: TRBJ2-3
d_call: NA
clone_size: few
cdr3_length: 14
v_call: TRBV20-1
cdr3_nt: TGCAGTGCTACACAGAGGGGGGGCACAGATACGCAGTATTTT
cdr3_aa: CSATQRGGTDTQYF

j_call: TRBJ2-7
d_call: NA
clone_size: NA
cdr3_length: 14
v_call: TRBV3-1
cdr3_nt: TGTGCCAGCCCGTTCGGGGCCCGATCCTACGAGCAGTACTTC
cdr3_aa: CASPFGARSYEQYF

j_call: TRBJ2-1
d_call: NA
clone_size: few
cdr3_length: 13
v_call: TRBV7-3
cdr3_nt: TGTGCCAGCAGCTTAACCGTCGTGGGTGAGCAGTTCTTC
cdr3_aa: CASSLTVVGEQFF

j_call: TRBJ2-3
d_call: NA
clone_size: NA
cdr3_length: 13
v_call: TRBV12-3/TRBV12-4
cdr3_nt: TGTACCAGCAGCCCGTTGGGCCCAGATACGCAGTATTTT
cdr3_aa: CTSSPLGPDTQYF

j_call: TRBJ2-1
d_call: NA
clone_size: many
cdr3_length: 11
v_call: TRBV24-1
cdr3_nt: TGTGCCACCAGTGATTTATACGAGCAGTTCTTC
cdr3_aa: CATSDLYEQFF

j_call: TRBJ2-1
d_call: TRBD2
clone_size: few
cdr3_length: 14
v_call: TRBV7-4
cdr3_nt: TGTGCCCCAGCAATAGCGGGGGCCTACAATGAGCAGTTCTTC
cdr3_aa: CAPAIAGAYNEQFF

j_call: TRBJ1-1
d_call: NA
clone_size: NA
cdr3_length: 15
v_call: TRBV7-9
cdr3_nt: TGTGCCAGCAGCCACGTTGGGGGGGTGAACACTGAAGCTTTCTTT
cdr3_aa: CASSHVGGVNTEAFF

j_call: TRBJ2-7
d_call: NA
clone_size: many
cdr3_length: 15
v_call: TRBV7-6
cdr3_nt: TGTGCCAGCAGCCCCCGGGACATCAATCTGGGCGAGCAGTACTTC
cdr3_aa: CASSPRDINLGEQYF

j_call: TRBJ2-1
d_call: NA
clone_size: NA
cdr3_length: 9
v_call: TRBV29-1
cdr3_nt: TGCAGCGTTGCAGATGAGCAGTTCTTC
cdr3_aa: CSVADEQFF

j_call: TRBJ1-2
d_call: NA
clone_size: few
cdr3_length: 13
v_call: TRBV19
cdr3_nt: TGTGCCAGTACCCTGGATCTAAGCTATGGCTACACCTTC
cdr3_aa: CASTLDLSYGYTF

j_call: TRBJ2-5
d_call: NA
clone_size: many
cdr3_length: 11
v_call: TRBV12-3/TRBV12-4
cdr3_nt: TGTGCCAGCAGTTTTCAAGTGACCCAGTACTTC
cdr3_aa: CASSFQVTQYF

j_call: TRBJ2-3
d_call: NA
clone_size: NA
cdr3_length: 15
v_call: TRBV2
cdr3_nt: TGTGCCTGCGAAGTCGGGACCGATAGCACAGATACGCAGTATTTT
cdr3_aa: CACEVGTDSTDTQYF

j_call: TRBJ2-7
d_call: TRBD2
clone_size: NA
cdr3_length: 15
v_call: TRBV7-6
cdr3_nt: TGTGCCAGCAGCTCATTAGCGGGGGGGCTCGACGAGCAGTACTTC
cdr3_aa: CASSSLAGGLDEQYF

j_call: TRBJ2-2
d_call: TRBD1
clone_size: NA
cdr3_length: 13
v_call: TRBV30
cdr3_nt: TGTGCCTGGGGGACAGGGGACACCGGGGAGCTGTTTTTT
cdr3_aa: CAWGTGDTGELFF

j_call: TRBJ1-2
d_call: TRBD1
clone_size: NA
cdr3_length: 14
v_call: TRBV7-9
cdr3_nt: TGTGACAGCAGCTTAGGGACAGGGTTGGATGGCTACACCTTC
cdr3_aa: CDSSLGTGLDGYTF

j_call: TRBJ1-3
d_call: NA
clone_size: few
cdr3_length: 15
v_call: TRBV5-1
cdr3_nt: TGCGCCAGCAGCTTGCTGGGCAACTCTGGAAACACCATATATTTT
cdr3_aa: CASSLLGNSGNTIYF

j_call: TRBJ1-1
d_call: NA
clone_size: NA
cdr3_length: 13
v_call: TRBV24-1
cdr3_nt: TGTGCCACCAGTGATTGGGGTGGGACTGAAGCTTTCTTT
cdr3_aa: CATSDWGGTEAFF

j_call: TRBJ2-3
d_call: NA
clone_size: NA
cdr3_length: 15
v_call: TRBV28
cdr3_nt: TGTGCCAGCAGTAACCCCCCGGAGCGCACAGATACGCAGTATTTT
cdr3_aa: CASSNPPERTDTQYF

j_call: TRBJ2-7
d_call: NA
clone_size: many
cdr3_length: 12
v_call: TRBV25-1
cdr3_nt: TGTGCCAGCAGGCACGGTATGCACGAGCAGTACTTC
cdr3_aa: CASRHGMHEQYF

j_call: TRBJ2-5
d_call: NA
clone_size: NA
cdr3_length: 15
v_call: TRBV7-9
cdr3_nt: TGTGCCAGCAGCAAAGAGGGGACACCCGAAGAGACCCAGTACTTC
cdr3_aa: CASSKEGTPEETQYF

j_call: TRBJ2-5
d_call: TRBD1
clone_size: NA
cdr3_length: 16
v_call: TRBV7-9
cdr3_nt: TGTGCCAGCAGCTTCCCGGACAGGGGGCGGAAAGAGACCCAGTACTTC
cdr3_aa: CASSFPDRGRKETQYF

j_call: TRBJ2-1
d_call: NA
clone_size: NA
cdr3_length: 15
v_call: TRBV5-5
cdr3_nt: TGTGCCAGCAGCACCGAAGGTCTAGCGCACAATGAGCAGTTCTTC
cdr3_aa: CASSTEGLAHNEQFF

j_call: TRBJ2-7
d_call: NA
clone_size: NA
cdr3_length: 14
v_call: TRBV7-2
cdr3_nt: TGTGCCAGCAGCATAACCGGGACGGACTACGAGCAGTACTTC
cdr3_aa: CASSITGTDYEQYF

j_call: TRBJ1-1
d_call: NA
clone_size: few
cdr3_length: 17
v_call: TRBV7-8
cdr3_nt: TGTGCCAGCACCCTAACGGCGGGCGCTAGAGCGAACACTGAAGCTTTCTTT
cdr3_aa: CASTLTAGARANTEAFF

j_call: TRBJ2-6
d_call: NA
clone_size: NA
cdr3_length: 17
v_call: TRBV7-2
cdr3_nt: TGTGCCAGCAGCCCCGGGACTGCGATATCTGGGGCCAACGTCCTGACTTTC
cdr3_aa: CASSPGTAISGANVLTF

j_call: TRBJ2-1
d_call: NA
clone_size: NA
cdr3_length: 14
v_call: TRBV25-1
cdr3_nt: TGTGCCAGCAGTGAAACAGGGTTATCGAATGAGCAGTTCTTC
cdr3_aa: CASSETGLSNEQFF

j_call: TRBJ2-1
d_call: NA
clone_size: NA
cdr3_length: 12
v_call: TRBV2
cdr3_nt: TGTGCCAGCAACGTGCCCCTCGATGAGCAGTTCTTC
cdr3_aa: CASNVPLDEQFF

j_call: TRBJ1-4
d_call: TRBD1
clone_size: NA
cdr3_length: 15
v_call: TRBV7-9
cdr3_nt: TGTGCCAGCAGCTTAGGGGACAGGGGGCGCGAAAAACTGTTTTTT
cdr3_aa: CASSLGDRGREKLFF

j_call: TRBJ2-1
d_call: NA
clone_size: NA
cdr3_length: 16
v_call: TRBV5-1
cdr3_nt: TGCGCCAGCAGCTGGATGGGGGGCCAGGGTGACAATGAGCAGTTCTTC
cdr3_aa: CASSWMGGQGDNEQFF

j_call: TRBJ2-3
d_call: TRBD2
clone_size: NA
cdr3_length: 14
v_call: TRBV7-9
cdr3_nt: TGTGCCAGCAGCTATATAGCGGGGGAAGATACGCAGTATTTT
cdr3_aa: CASSYIAGEDTQYF

j_call: TRBJ1-5
d_call: NA
clone_size: few
cdr3_length: 14
v_call: TRBV28
cdr3_nt: TGTGCCAGCAGCCAGGAGAATAGCAATCAGCCCCAGCATTTT
cdr3_aa: CASSQENSNQPQHF